This TCR beta chain emerged from a study of T cell responses to AZD1222 COVID-19 vaccine. The assay was immunoSEQ multiplex PCR, and TCRdb's table has in-frame clones only and misses some. The sample lists about 150,000 clones, about 92% occurring once. This clone was seen just once. The target antigen is unknown. CDR3 size: 15 residues. V lost 1 base to trimming and J lost 6 bases; unmatched junction nucleotides: 4. Germline V CDR1 and CDR2: SGDLS, YYNGEE. Study-level findings and limits: Among spike-specific TCRs, nearly half reportedly target unmutated variant regions. Spike-wide coverage was observed for vaccine-associated CD4 TCRs, with dominant responses at 160-218 and 743-854.

This specimen was peripheral blood, taken 28 days after the second AZD1222 dose. This TCR came from an adult who received the AZD1222 COVID-19 vaccine. The V and J genes are TRBV9 and TRBJ1-5; 10 bases map to TRBD1. The CDR3: CASSVTGDRGQPQHF. The CDR3 nucleotides read TGTGCCAGCAGCGTAACGGGGGACAGGGGTCAGCCCCAGCATTTT.